These T cell receptor beta chains were read from a single sample in a study of shared clonotypes between healthy human individuals. Sequencing was performed with immunoSEQ multiplex PCR; in TCRdb, only in-frame clones are kept and a portion is missing. The sample gives 2.5 million or so clones, over 85% of which show up once; around 0.14% is in the top ten. Sequencing used naive CD4+ T cells sorted from blood. Source of these receptors: a man between 18 and 29 years old in good health. CDR3s include the opening cysteine and the closing phenylalanine or tryptophan. D genes are given only for firm matches. Rows give clone size only sometimes, using once, few, many, or a class for an expanded clone.

clone_size,d_call,j_call,v_call,cdr3_nt,cdr3_aa
NA,TRBD2,TRBJ2-1,TRBV6-5,TGTGCCAGCAGCCGAACTAGCGGGGGATCCAATGAGCAGTTCTTC,CASSRTSGGSNEQFF
NA,NA,TRBJ2-2,TRBV4-2,TGTGCCAGCAGCCGTGGAACCGGGACTTTGGACGGGGAGCTGTTTTTT,CASSRGTGTLDGELFF
NA,NA,TRBJ2-3,TRBV4-3,TGCGCCAGCAGCCAAGACGTCCGGAATACGCAGTATTTT,CASSQDVRNTQYF
NA,NA,TRBJ2-7,TRBV10-3,TGTGCCATCAGCCGGGAGCGATACGAGCAGTACTTC,CAISRERYEQYF
NA,NA,TRBJ1-4,TRBV10-3,TGTGCCAGCAAAGGGACACCAACTAATGAAAAACTGTTTTTT,CASKGTPTNEKLFF
NA,NA,TRBJ2-3,TRBV5-1,TGCGCCAGCAGCTTAAGGAGGAGTAGAGGGTTGGATACGCAGTATTTT,CASSLRRSRGLDTQYF
NA,NA,TRBJ2-1,TRBV20-1,TGCAGTGCGAGACTAGTTGGGCAGTTCTTC,CSARLVGQFF
NA,TRBD2,TRBJ2-1,TRBV28,TGTGCCAGCAGTTTCCTAGCGGGGGGGCCGGATGAGCAGTTCTTC,CASSFLAGGPDEQFF
few,TRBD1,TRBJ1-1,TRBV25-1,TGTGCCAGCAGTGTTACAGGGGTGAGCACTGAAGCTTTCTTT,CASSVTGVSTEAFF
once,NA,TRBJ1-1,TRBV2,TGTGCCAGCACGGTACAGATGAACACTGAAGCTTTCTTT,CASTVQMNTEAFF
few,NA,TRBJ1-1,TRBV2,TGTGCCAGCAGTGAGCAGTACATGAACACTGAAGCTTTCTTT,CASSEQYMNTEAFF
NA,TRBD1,TRBJ2-3,TRBV5-1,TGCGCCAGCAGACGTACCGGGACAGGGAGGCGCACAGATACGCAGTATTTT,CASRRTGTGRRTDTQYF
few,NA,TRBJ2-7,TRBV4-3,TGCGCCAGCAGCCAACGTGGGCTAGGGACCGAGCAGTACTTC,CASSQRGLGTEQYF
NA,TRBD1,TRBJ2-1,TRBV10-3,TGTGCCATCAGTGACCCGGGACAGGGGGCGAGTGAGCAGTTCTTC,CAISDPGQGASEQFF
NA,NA,TRBJ1-3,TRBV7-2,TGTGCCAGCAGCTTAGTGGCAGGGAGGAGTGGAAACACCATATATTTT,CASSLVAGRSGNTIYF
NA,NA,TRBJ2-7,TRBV10-3,TGTGCCATCAGTCCCGGTGTAGGGGTTTACTACGAGCAGTACTTC,CAISPGVGVYYEQYF
once,TRBD1,TRBJ1-6,TRBV6-1,TGTGCCAGCAGTGAGGCAGGGGGAGGATCACCCCTCCACTTT,CASSEAGGGSPLHF
NA,NA,TRBJ1-1,TRBV19,TGTGCCAGTAGTATGGGGCTCATCAACACTGAAGCTTTCTTT,CASSMGLINTEAFF
NA,TRBD2,TRBJ2-7,TRBV6-5,TGTGCCAGCAGTTATGATAGCGGGCGAGCAGACGAGCAGTACTTC,CASSYDSGRADEQYF
few,TRBD1,TRBJ1-1,TRBV6-5,TGTGCCAGCAGCCAACAGGGGGAAGCTTTCTTT,CASSQQGEAFF
NA,NA,TRBJ2-5,TRBV7-2,TGTGCCAGCAGCCAGGTCCATCTCACAGGGAGGGAGACCCAGTACTTC,CASSQVHLTGRETQYF
NA,NA,TRBJ1-2,TRBV5-1,TGCGCCAGCAGCTTGACAGCTAACTATGGCTACACCTTC,CASSLTANYGYTF
NA,NA,TRBJ1-1,TRBV28,TGTGCCAGCAGTTTGTGGAGCTTTGGCGGAAACACTGAAGCTTTCTTT,CASSLWSFGGNTEAFF
NA,NA,TRBJ1-2,TRBV6-5,TGTGCCAGCAGTTACTTGGGAGGGTATGGCTACACCTTC,CASSYLGGYGYTF
NA,NA,TRBJ2-7,TRBV5-1,TGCGCCAGCAGCTTGGCCGCCACCCCTGACGAGCAGTACTTC,CASSLAATPDEQYF